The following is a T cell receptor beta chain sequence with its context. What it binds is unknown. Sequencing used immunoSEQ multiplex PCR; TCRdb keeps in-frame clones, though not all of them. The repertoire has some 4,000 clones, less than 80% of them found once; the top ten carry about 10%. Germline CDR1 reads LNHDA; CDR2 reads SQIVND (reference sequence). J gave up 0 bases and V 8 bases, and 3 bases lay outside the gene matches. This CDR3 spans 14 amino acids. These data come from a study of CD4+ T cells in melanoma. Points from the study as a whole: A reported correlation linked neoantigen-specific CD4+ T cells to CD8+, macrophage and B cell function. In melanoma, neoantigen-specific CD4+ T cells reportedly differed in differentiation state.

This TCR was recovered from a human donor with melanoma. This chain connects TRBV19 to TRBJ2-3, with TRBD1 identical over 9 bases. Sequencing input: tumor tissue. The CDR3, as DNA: TGTGCCAGTTCCGGGACAGGGAGCACAGATACGCAGTATTTT. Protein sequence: CASSGTGSTDTQYF.